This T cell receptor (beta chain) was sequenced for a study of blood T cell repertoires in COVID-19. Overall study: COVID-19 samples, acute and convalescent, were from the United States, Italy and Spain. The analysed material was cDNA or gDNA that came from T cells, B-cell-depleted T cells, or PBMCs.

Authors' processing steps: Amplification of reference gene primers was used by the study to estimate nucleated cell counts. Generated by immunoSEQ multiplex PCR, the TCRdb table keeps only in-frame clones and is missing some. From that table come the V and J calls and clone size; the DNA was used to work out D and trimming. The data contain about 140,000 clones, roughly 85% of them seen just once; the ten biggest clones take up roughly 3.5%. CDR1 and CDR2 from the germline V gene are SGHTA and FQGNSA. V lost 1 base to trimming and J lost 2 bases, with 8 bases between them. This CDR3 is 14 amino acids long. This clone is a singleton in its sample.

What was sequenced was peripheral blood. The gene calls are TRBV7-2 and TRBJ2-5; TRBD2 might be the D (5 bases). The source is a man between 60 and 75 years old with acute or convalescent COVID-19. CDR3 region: CASSLVGGQETQYF. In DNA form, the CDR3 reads TGTGCCAGCAGCTTAGTAGGCGGGCAAGAGACCCAGTACTTC.